The 26 T cell receptor beta chains listed next were all sequenced from one sample in a study of blood T cells in healthy people across ages. The second PCR ran roughly 6 to 11 cycles with a sample-barcoded 5' primer and J-beta primers. TCRdb itself ran the 5' RACE reads through MiXCR, one entry per CDR3 protein. This table holds about 830,000 distinct CDR3 sequences, around two thirds found once. Sequencing input: blood. The receptors derive from a man in his thirties or forties in good health.

This clonotype was seen a handful of times. V is TRBV15 and J is TRBJ2-3; the match to TRBD2 covers 9 bases. This CDR3 has 15 amino acids. Germline lookup yields CDR1 LNHNV and CDR2 YYDKDF (reference sequence). Trimming cost V 7 bases and J 4 bases; bases outside gene matches: 9. This CDR3 reads CATTSERGAPDTQYF. The CDR3 nucleotides are TGTGCCACCACCTCCGAGCGGGGGGCCCCAGATACGCAGTATTTT.

This chain links TRBV20-1 with TRBJ1-2, with TRBD1 as a possible D gene (6 bases). Deletions cut 5 bases from V and 3 bases from J, with 13 bases between. This CDR3 region has 13 residues. The V gene's germline CDR1 is DFQATT and CDR2 SNEGSKA (reference sequence). The CDR3 loop reads CSAGGTSDYGYTF. The CDR3 nucleotides read TGCAGTGCTGGAGGGACATCCGACTATGGCTACACCTTC.

This clonotype showed up many times. This chain connects TRBV7-2 to TRBJ2-1, with 11 bases fitting TRBD2. The germline V gene has CDR1 SGHTA and CDR2 FQGNSA. The CDR3 is 18 amino acids. V lost 2 bases and J lost 4; bases outside the gene matches: 10. Written as DNA, the CDR3 is TGTGCCAGCAGCTTAAGTAGCGGGGGGGCGGCGGGTTACAATGAGCAGTTCTTC. Translation gives CASSLSSGGAAGYNEQFF.

The V call is TRBV30, the J call TRBJ2-1; TRBD2 aligns across 7 bases. The CDR3 length is 13 residues. V lost 8 bases, J lost 5 bases, and 9 bases stayed unmatched. The germline V gene has CDR1 GTSNPN and CDR2 SVGIG (reference sequence). The CDR3 protein is CAREREGHNEQFF. As DNA, the CDR3 is TGTGCCCGAGAGCGGGAAGGCCACAATGAGCAGTTCTTC.

This chain connects TRBV7-2 to TRBJ2-1, with D perhaps matching TRBD2 (5 bases). With 0 bases removed from V and 5 bases from J, the gap between germline ends came to 8 bases. CDR1 and CDR2 (germline): SGHTA, FQGNSA. The CDR3 consists of 14 residues. CDR3 sequence reads: CASSLARRDNEQFF. Written as DNA, the CDR3 is TGTGCCAGCAGCTTAGCGCGGCGGGACAATGAGCAGTTCTTC.

This chain joins TRBV6-5 and TRBJ2-1; D perhaps matches TRBD2 (6 bases). Germline CDR1 MNHEY, CDR2 SVGAGI. V was cut by 5 bases and J by 8 bases, with 16 bases left in between. The CDR3 length is 14 residues. The CDR3 nucleotides read TGTGCCAGCAGTAACCCGGGAGACCCCGATGAGCAGTTCTTC. It yields the protein CASSNPGDPDEQFF.

This chain connects TRBV19 to TRBJ2-3; a weak D match, TRBD2 (6 bases). The germline V gene has CDR1 LNHDA and CDR2 SQIVND (reference sequence). CDR3 length equals 12 residues. The CDR3 DNA reads as TGTGCTTGCGGGGATTTCACAGATACGCAGTATTTT. Translation: CACGDFTDTQYF.

This clonotype was found a few times. The chain employs TRBV29-1 and TRBJ2-7, with 8 bases fitting TRBD1. Germline V lookup: CDR1 SQVTM, CDR2 ANQGSEA. The trim removed 2 bases at V and 4 bases at J, leaving 7 bases unmatched. The CDR3 totals 14 residues. CDR3 residues: CSVELGQGRYEQYF. As DNA, the CDR3 is TGCAGCGTTGAACTCGGACAGGGACGGTACGAGCAGTACTTC.

The CDR3 DNA reads TGTGCCAGCAGCACCGCAATTCAGGATACGCAGTATTTT. It is translated as CASSTAIQDTQYF. This chain uses TRBV4-2 with TRBJ2-3; D call uncertain. This CDR3 has 13 residues. CDR1 LGHNA and CDR2 YNFKEQ come from the germline V gene. Trimming took 5 bases from V and 6 from J, leaving 12 bases between them.

Only one count was recorded for this clonotype. The rearrangement uses TRBV7-9 and TRBJ2-5, with TRBD1 matching over 10 bases. Germline CDR1 SEHNR, CDR2 FQNEAQ (reference sequence). The CDR3 consists of 16 residues. With 5 bases clipped from V and 5 bases from J, the junction kept 11 bases outside the gene matches. The CDR3 DNA reads as TGTGCCAGCAGCAAACGAGGACAGGGGGGATATGAGACCCAGTACTTC. Its translation is CASSKRGQGGYETQYF.

The chain has TRBV7-9 and TRBJ2-1; 9 nucleotides match TRBD1. The end of the DNA is better explained by TRBJ2-7, so the J call may be wrong. The CDR3 sequence is 16 residues long. CDR1 is SEHNR and CDR2 is FQNEAQ in the germline V gene (reference sequence). CDR3 coding DNA: TGTGCCAGCAGCTTAGGGACAGGGGTCCCCTACAATGAGCAGTACTTC. Translation gives CASSLGTGVPYNEQYF.

This clonotype occurred a few times. The chain recombines TRBV4-3 with TRBJ2-7, with D maybe TRBD1 (5 bases). The CDR3 loop spans 16 amino acids. CDR1 and CDR2 from the germline V gene are LGHNA and YSLEER. With 0 bases removed from V and 2 bases from J, the gap between germline ends came to 14 bases. In nucleotides, the CDR3 is TGCGCCAGCAGCCAAGATATAAGGGGATTCACCTACGAGCAGTACTTC. Translating gives CASSQDIRGFTYEQYF.

The V gene is TRBV7-3, the J gene TRBJ2-5, with 8 bases identical to TRBD2. The CDR3 runs to 16 residues. Germline trimming cut 1 base from V and 11 bases from J; bases unmatched to any gene: 15. Looked up from germline, CDR1 is SGHTA and CDR2 is FQGTGA. CDR3 bases: TGTGCCAGCAGCTTAAGGCCCGGCGGGGGGAAAAATGAGCAGTACTTC. Translated, it gives CASSLRPGGGKNEQYF.

The CDR3 protein is CASSVGEHTDTQYF. The DNA for the CDR3 is TGTGCCAGCAGCGTAGGGGAGCACACAGATACGCAGTATTTT. The chain uses TRBV11-3 and TRBJ2-3; the D gene could be TRBD1 or TRBD2 (5 bases each). This CDR3 is 14 amino acids long. With 5 bases removed from V and 2 bases from J, the gap between germline ends came to 11 bases. CDR1 and CDR2 from the germline V gene are SGHNT and YENEEA. Based on the CDR3 plus reference TRBV11-3 and TRBJ2-3, the full variable domain is EAGVVQSPRYKIIEKKQPVAFWCNPISGHNTLYWYLQNLGQGPELLIRYENEEAVDDSQLPKDRFSAERLKGVDSTLKIQPAELGDSAVYLCASSVGEHTDTQYFGPGTRLTVL.

This clonotype appeared a few times. J is TRBJ2-5 and V is TRBV7-2, with 10 bases that match TRBD2. After removal of 1 base from V and 0 bases from J, the junction contained 8 bases not matched to a gene. CDR1 SGHTA and CDR2 FQGNSA come from the germline V gene. The CDR3 consists of 18 residues. CDR3 sequence (DNA): TGTGCCAGCAGCTTAGTGACGGCTAGCGGGGGTTACCAAGAGACCCAGTACTTC. Its translation: CASSLVTASGGYQETQYF.

This clonotype was seen more than once but under ten times. The chain links TRBV20-1 to TRBJ1-5, with D possibly being TRBD1 (5 bases). Trimming removed 0 bases from V and 1 base from J, with 10 bases in between. This CDR3 has 15 residues. The V gene's germline CDR1 is DFQATT and CDR2 SNEGSKA (reference sequence). In DNA form, the CDR3 reads TGCAGTGCTAGAGATAGAGGGGTCAGCAATCAGCCCCAGCATTTT. Translation: CSARDRGVSNQPQHF.

This rearrangement joins TRBV6-5 to TRBJ2-1; 8 bases are a match to TRBD1. The CDR3 covers 15 residues. Germline-derived CDR1 and CDR2 are MNHEY and SVGAGI. After removal of 2 bases from V and 4 bases from J, the junction contained 4 bases not matched to a gene. The CDR3 region is CASSYTGTGYNEQFF. For the CDR3, the DNA is TGTGCCAGCAGTTACACGGGGACAGGTTACAATGAGCAGTTCTTC.

The J gene is TRBJ1-1, the V gene TRBV18, with no clear D. V shed 2 bases and J shed 3 bases, with 10 bases lying between them. Germline-derived CDR1 and CDR2 are KGHSH and LQKENI. The CDR3 contains 14 residues. The CDR3 region has the DNA TGTGCCAGCTCACCAGGGCAGAGGTACACTGAAGCTTTCTTT. As protein: CASSPGQRYTEAFF.

The rearrangement links TRBV27 to TRBJ2-4; 9 bases are a match to TRBD1. The J call may be incorrect, as the DNA end agrees better with TRBJ2-7. There are 15 residues in the CDR3. The germline CDR1 and CDR2 sequences are MNHEY and SMNVEV (reference sequence). In DNA form, the CDR3 reads TGTGCCAGCAGTCCGGGGACAGGGTTAGCCTACGAGCAGTACTTC. Protein sequence: CASSPGTGLAYEQYF.

CDR3 region: CASSLDFKGNEQFF. CDR3 sequence (DNA): TGTGCCAGCAGTTTAGACTTCAAGGGGAATGAGCAGTTCTTC. V gene TRBV12-3 or TRBV12-4 combines with J gene TRBJ2-1, with D possibly being TRBD1 (5 bases). Deletions cut 1 base from V and 7 bases from J, with 11 bases between. The CDR3 has 14 amino acids.

This clonotype has only a few counts. V usage is TRBV4-2 and J usage is TRBJ2-2; a possible D gene is TRBD1 (5 bases). V shed 1 base and J shed 3 bases, with 9 bases lying between them. The CDR3 totals 15 residues. Looked up from germline, CDR1 is LGHNA and CDR2 is YNFKEQ. The CDR3 DNA reads as TGTGCCAGCAGCCAAGTCCCGACAGACACCGGGGAGCTGTTTTTT. It encodes CASSQVPTDTGELFF.

This chain joins TRBV5-4 and TRBJ2-5; D uncertain. The J call is doubtful: the DNA matches TRBJ2-7 better. The germline gives CDR1 SGHNT, CDR2 YYREEE (reference sequence). This CDR3 is 12 amino acids long. This CDR3 reads CASTLDSAEQYF. Here the CDR3 DNA reads TGTGCCAGCACCCTGGATTCTGCCGAGCAGTACTTC.

This clonotype was seen more than once but under ten times. The rearrangement links TRBV4-2 to TRBJ2-7; D is perhaps TRBD2 (6 bases). Trimming stripped 2 bases from V and 2 bases from J, with 22 bases between. This CDR3 comprises 18 residues. Germline lookup yields CDR1 LGHNA and CDR2 YNFKEQ. This chain's CDR3 is CASSQQAGYEEGPYEQYF. The CDR3 coding sequence is TGTGCCAGCAGCCAACAGGCCGGGTACGAGGAGGGCCCCTACGAGCAGTACTTC.

This clonotype was found a few times. This chain uses TRBV24-1 with TRBJ2-3; 10 bases match TRBD2. The V segment lost 3 bases and the J segment 2 bases; nucleotides outside the gene matches: 4. The CDR3 runs 16 residues. Per germline, CDR1 KGHDR and CDR2 SFDVKD. This CDR3 is CATSDPGLANTDTQYF. CDR3 DNA sequence: TGTGCCACCAGTGATCCGGGACTAGCGAACACAGATACGCAGTATTTT.

This clonotype was seen once. This rearrangement joins TRBV11-2 to TRBJ2-7; 7 bases agree with TRBD1. This CDR3 comprises 15 residues. V gave up 1 base and J gave up 2 bases; unmatched junction bases: 5. Per the germline V gene, CDR1 is SGHAT and CDR2 is FQNNGV. CDR3 protein: CASSLGGQTTYEQYF. In DNA, the CDR3 is TGTGCCAGCAGCTTAGGGGGACAGACAACCTACGAGCAGTACTTC.

The V call is TRBV2, the J call TRBJ2-1; 8 bases are a match to TRBD1. Per germline, CDR1 SNHLY and CDR2 FYNNEI. V was clipped by 6 bases and J by 7 bases; unmatched bases: 8. The CDR3 has 14 amino acids. CDR3 in DNA: TGTGCCAGCAGATGGACAGGGATGAATAATGAGCAGTTCTTC. Its translation: CASRWTGMNNEQFF.